These 32 T cell receptor beta chains were all obtained from the same sample, sequenced in a study of blood T cell repertoires in COVID-19 (dated by TCRdb to 2018 to 2021). The method was the immunoSEQ multiplex PCR assay. This is the immuneACCESS table as TCRdb keeps it, with only in-frame sequences that have V and J called. A part of the clones is gone; compared with another copy, unresolved V genes explain less than half, and the rest is unexplained. The sample table holds approximately 100,000 clones, of which roughly 89% were seen once. The leading ten clones occupy around 4% of the sample. The sample comprised peripheral blood. The source is a human donor with COVID-19, enrolled during active disease. The donor label of this sample is uncertain.

V is TRBV18 and J is TRBJ2-3; 9 bases agree with TRBD1. The V segment lost 3 bases and the J segment 1 base; nucleotides outside the gene matches: 2. Germline CDR1 KGHSH, CDR2 LQKENI. The CDR3 is 15 residues long. The CDR3 DNA follows: TGTGCCAGCTCACCGACAGGGGGGCGCACAGATACGCAGTATTTT. Translating gives CASSPTGGRTDTQYF.

The CDR3 reads CASSPGTIGYTF. CDR3 nucleotide sequence: TGTGCCAGCAGTCCGGGAACGATTGGCTACACCTTC. The J gene is TRBJ1-2, the V gene TRBV6-5; D unclear. Trimming took 5 bases from V and 7 from J, leaving 11 bases between them. This CDR3 region has 12 residues. CDR1 and CDR2 (germline): MNHEY, SVGAGI.

With regard to this clone: Other DNA sequences in this specimen translate into the identical CDR3. The chain carries TRBV12-3 or TRBV12-4 and TRBJ1-6; D gene ambiguous. V was shortened by 2 bases and J by 7 bases, with 3 bases between the two germline ends. This CDR3 comprises 12 residues. The CDR3 sequence is CASSLSNSPLHF. In DNA form, the CDR3 reads TGTGCCAGCAGTTTAAGCAATTCACCCCTCCACTTT.

This chain joins TRBV29-1 and TRBJ1-1, with 7 bases fitting TRBD1. V was clipped by 6 bases and J by 1 base; unmatched bases: 5. The CDR3 totals 13 residues. CDR1 and CDR2 (germline): SQVTM, ANQGSEA. In nucleotides, the CDR3 is TGCAGCGTCAGGGACAGTAAGAACACTGAAGCTTTCTTT. Translated, it gives CSVRDSKNTEAFF. The variable domain in full, with the rest retrieved from reference TRBV29-1 and TRBJ1-1, is SAVISQKPSRDICQRGTSLTIQCQVDSQVTMMFWYRQQPGQSLTLIATANQGSEATYESGFVIDKFPISRPNLTFSTLTVSNMSPEDSSIYLCSVRDSKNTEAFFGQGTRLTVV.

This chain links TRBV19 with TRBJ2-7, with TRBD1 matching 9 bases. J was trimmed by 2 bases and V by 6 bases; bases with no gene match: 5. The CDR3 extends over 14 amino acids. Germline values: CDR1 LNHDA, CDR2 SQIVND (reference sequence). CDR3: CASRLGQGPYEQYF. In nucleotides, the CDR3 is TGTGCCAGTAGATTAGGACAGGGGCCCTACGAGCAGTACTTC.

The rearrangement uses TRBV5-1 and TRBJ1-1; no definite D call. Between the trimmed V and J ends, which lost 4 bases and 1 base, there was a span of 11 bases. Germline V CDR1 and CDR2: SGHRS, YFSETQ. The CDR3 sequence is 14 residues long. CDR3 region: CASSGGFANTEAFF. CDR3 DNA sequence: TGCGCCAGCAGCGGAGGGTTTGCGAACACTGAAGCTTTCTTT.

The V and J genes are TRBV6-2 or TRBV6-3 and TRBJ2-3, with D possibly TRBD2 on 6 matching bases. V was pared by 4 bases and J by 2 bases, with 10 bases between. Germline lookup yields CDR1 MNHEY and CDR2 SVGEGT. This CDR3 comprises 14 residues. CDR3: CASSWGVITDTQYF. The CDR3 coding sequence is TGTGCCAGCAGTTGGGGGGTGATCACAGATACGCAGTATTTT.

This sequence joins TRBV18 and TRBJ1-1; 7 bases fit TRBD1. V dropped 5 bases and J dropped 4; count of bases not matched to a gene: 4. The CDR3 totals 13 residues. The V gene's germline CDR1 is KGHSH and CDR2 LQKENI. Here the CDR3 reads CASSTGVPTEAFF. DNA of the CDR3: TGTGCCAGCTCAACAGGGGTCCCCACTGAAGCTTTCTTT.

The gene calls are TRBV3-1 (or the pseudogene TRBV3-2) and TRBJ1-1; the match to TRBD1 covers 9 bases. Germline CDR1 and CDR2: LGHDT and YNNKEL (reference sequence). V shed 6 bases and J 4 bases; nucleotides not matched to a gene: 9. This CDR3 region has 15 residues. In DNA form, the CDR3 reads TGTGCCAGCAGAGAGGACAGGGGAATCCCCACTGAAGCTTTCTTT. It specifies CASREDRGIPTEAFF.

V is TRBV30 and J is TRBJ1-1; weak D call: TRBD1 (5 bases). The germline gives CDR1 GTSNPN, CDR2 SVGIG (reference sequence). Trimming removed 3 bases at V and 8 bases at J, with 13 bases between. This CDR3 is 12 amino acids long. The CDR3 nucleotides read TGTGCCTGGAGCATTAGCAGGGCAGAAGCTTTCTTT. The encoded protein is CAWSISRAEAFF.

This chain links TRBV25-1 with TRBJ2-5; 9 positions agree with TRBD1. After removal of 4 bases from V and 1 base from J, the junction contained 13 bases not matched to a gene. The CDR3 contains 18 residues. The germline gives CDR1 MGHDK, CDR2 SYGVNS. The CDR3 loop reads CASSGPTTGGPFQETQYF. CDR3 DNA: TGTGCCAGCAGTGGACCTACAACAGGGGGCCCCTTCCAAGAGACCCAGTACTTC. Based on the CDR3 plus reference TRBV25-1 and TRBJ2-5, the full variable domain is EADIYQTPRYLVIGTGKKITLECSQTMGHDKMYWYQQDPGMELHLIHYSYGVNSTEKGDLSSESTVSRIRTEHFPLTLESARPSHTSQYLCASSGPTTGGPFQETQYFGPGTRLLVL.

The V gene is TRBV19, the J gene TRBJ2-1; a possible D gene is TRBD2 (6 bases). V was trimmed by 5 bases and J by 6 bases, leaving 20 bases between them. Germline CDR1 LNHDA, CDR2 SQIVND (reference sequence). This CDR3 has 16 amino acids. The CDR3 is CASSSYVITEGNEQFF. CDR3 sequence (DNA): TGTGCCAGTAGTTCCTATGTGATAACGGAGGGCAATGAGCAGTTCTTC.

V usage is TRBV7-6 and J usage is TRBJ1-1; D might be TRBD1 (5 bases). The CDR3 spans 16 residues. Trimming removed 5 bases from V and 4 bases from J, with 20 bases in between. Germline loops: CDR1 SGHVS, CDR2 FNYEAQ. DNA of the CDR3: TGTGCCAGCAGCCTAAGTGGAGGGGTTGAGGGCACTGAAGCTTTCTTT. It translates to CASSLSGGVEGTEAFF.

The V gene is TRBV13, the J gene TRBJ1-2, with D possibly TRBD1 on 6 matching bases. Trimming shortened V by 1 base and J by 13 bases, and 13 bases separated the two germline ends. The germline gives CDR1 PRHDT, CDR2 FYEKMQ (reference sequence). CDR3 length: 12 amino acids. The CDR3 DNA sequence: TGTGCCAGCAGCTTAGTCCCGGGACATACCACCTTC. Amino acids: CASSLVPGHTTF.

This rearrangement joins TRBV7-3 to TRBJ2-6; 10 bases are shared with TRBD1. The CDR3 covers 18 residues. CDR1 and CDR2 (germline): SGHTA, FQGTGA. Losses at the gene ends were 2 bases for V and 1 base for J; bases not matched to a gene: 5. For the CDR3, the DNA is TGTGCCAGCAGCTTACAGACAGGGGGCCTGTCTGGGGCCAACGTCCTGACTTTC. Protein sequence: CASSLQTGGLSGANVLTF.

The rearrangement uses TRBV7-9 and TRBJ2-7; 7 nucleotides agree with TRBD1. CDR1 and CDR2 (germline): SEHNR, FQNEAQ (reference sequence). V lost 3 bases, J lost 5 bases, and 7 bases stayed unmatched. The CDR3 length is 14 residues. The CDR3, as DNA: TGTGCCAGCAGCTTCCTGGACAGGAGGAACGAGCAGTACTTC. This codes for CASSFLDRRNEQYF.

The rearrangement links TRBV5-4 to TRBJ2-6, with 8 nucleotides matching TRBD1. The V gene's germline CDR1 is SGHNT and CDR2 YYREEE (reference sequence). This CDR3 region has 15 residues. V shed 2 bases, J shed 2 bases, and the junction held 0 bases outside the gene matches. CDR3 sequence reads: CASSFRGPGANVLTF. As DNA, the CDR3 is TGTGCCAGCAGCTTCAGGGGGCCTGGGGCCAACGTCCTGACTTTC.

The genes are TRBV4-1 and TRBJ1-1; no firm D call. With 0 bases removed from V and 2 bases from J, the gap between germline ends came to 7 bases. There are 14 residues in the CDR3. Germline loops: CDR1 MGHRA, CDR2 YSYEKL. This CDR3 reads CASSQDLGNTEAFF. CDR3 DNA: TGCGCCAGCAGCCAAGATCTAGGAAACACTGAAGCTTTCTTT.

This clone appeared a single time. The chain has TRBV5-1 and TRBJ1-2; D not certain. V was shortened by 0 bases and J by 3 bases, with 9 bases between the two germline ends. This CDR3 spans 14 amino acids. Germline-derived CDR1 and CDR2 are SGHRS and YFSETQ. Here the CDR3 reads CASSLAGGDYGYTF. In DNA form, the CDR3 reads TGCGCCAGCAGCTTGGCCGGCGGGGACTATGGCTACACCTTC. The variable domain in full, completed from reference TRBV5-1 and TRBJ1-2, reads KAGVTQTPRYLIKTRGQQVTLSCSPISGHRSVSWYQQTPGQGLQFLFEYFSETQRNKGNFPGRFSGRQFSNSRSEMNVSTLELGDSALYLCASSLAGGDYGYTFGSGTRLTVV.

The table lists this clone with a count of one. The chain links TRBV7-3 to TRBJ1-2; TRBD1 aligns across 10 bases. The CDR3 totals 14 residues. The ends lost 5 bases at V and 10 bases at J; junction bases unmatched: 10. The germline gives CDR1 SGHTA, CDR2 FQGTGA. CDR3 sequence (DNA): TGTGCCAGCAGCGCCGGACAGGGGGAAACGATCTACACCTTC. It specifies CASSAGQGETIYTF.

The genes are TRBV5-1 and TRBJ2-5; tentatively, D is TRBD2 (6 bases). The CDR3 loop spans 15 amino acids. Between the trimmed V and J ends, which lost 4 bases and 3 bases, there was a span of 16 bases. Germline V lookup: CDR1 SGHRS, CDR2 YFSETQ. The CDR3 protein is CASSQWGSSEETQYF. CDR3 in DNA: TGCGCCAGCAGCCAGTGGGGGTCTAGCGAAGAGACCCAGTACTTC.

This clone was seen only once. The CDR3 DNA reads as TGTGCCAGCAGTTTCCGAGACAGGGTAATATCACCCCTCCACTTT. It yields the protein CASSFRDRVISPLHF. The chain is built from TRBV28 and TRBJ1-6; 7 positions agree with TRBD1. Germline V gene sequence: CDR1 MDHEN, CDR2 SYDVKM. The CDR3 is 15 residues long. Unmatched junction bases numbered 9, after V lost 3 bases and J lost 10 bases.

The genes are TRBV11-2 and TRBJ1-2; no clear D gene. Germline V CDR1 and CDR2: SGHAT, FQNNGV. The CDR3 totals 17 residues. V was cut by 4 bases and J by 5 bases, with 23 bases left in between. The CDR3 spells CASSSDPGSRGGYGYTF. CDR3 sequence (DNA): TGTGCCAGCAGCTCCGACCCCGGGTCCCGCGGAGGGTATGGCTACACCTTC.

The chain links TRBV7-2 to TRBJ2-1, with 12 bases aligning to TRBD2. The germline V gene encodes CDR1 SGHTA and CDR2 FQGNSA. CDR3 length equals 15 residues. V dropped 5 bases and J dropped 3; count of bases not matched to a gene: 2. The CDR3 spells CASSLGLAGYNEQFF. The CDR3 nucleotides are TGTGCCAGCAGCCTGGGACTAGCGGGCTACAATGAGCAGTTCTTC.

The chain combines TRBV5-1 with TRBJ2-3, with D perhaps matching TRBD2 (6 bases). This CDR3 contains 15 residues. Trimming shortened V by 5 bases and J by 0 bases, and 13 bases separated the two germline ends. The germline CDR1 and CDR2 sequences are SGHRS and YFSETQ. The CDR3 spells CASREDGTSTDTQYF. CDR3 DNA: TGCGCCAGCAGGGAGGACGGGACTAGCACAGATACGCAGTATTTT.

The CDR3 sequence: CAGQGQGKSSGANVLTF. CDR3 nucleotide sequence: TGTGCCGGACAGGGACAGGGGAAGAGCTCTGGGGCCAACGTCCTGACTTTC. The J gene is TRBJ2-6, the V gene TRBV30, with TRBD1 matching 10 bases. The CDR3 has 17 amino acids. The junction had 10 bases not matched to a gene; V was cut back by 8 bases and J by 0 bases. Germline assignment: CDR1 GTSNPN and CDR2 SVGIG (reference sequence).

The chain has TRBV6-5 and TRBJ2-5; the D gene is possibly TRBD1 (5 bases). V lost 6 bases and J lost 2, with 7 bases in between. This CDR3 is 12 amino acids long. Looked up from germline, CDR1 is MNHEY and CDR2 is SVGAGI. CDR3 amino acids: CASRGDQETQYF. CDR3 DNA: TGTGCCAGCAGAGGGGATCAAGAGACCCAGTACTTC.

The gene calls are TRBV5-1 and TRBJ1-2, with 9 bases aligning to TRBD1. The CDR3 consists of 13 residues. With V trimmed by 3 bases and J by 5 bases, 2 bases remained unmatched. Germline CDR1 is SGHRS and CDR2 is YFSETQ. The CDR3 loop is CASSWTGAYGYTF. The CDR3 bases are TGCGCCAGCAGCTGGACAGGGGCGTATGGCTACACCTTC.

V and J are TRBV4-1 and TRBJ1-5; the D gene is possibly TRBD1 (6 bases). This CDR3 comprises 18 residues. Germline CDR1 and CDR2: MGHRA and YSYEKL. Deletions cut 0 bases from V and 7 bases from J, with 22 bases between. The CDR3 DNA is TGCGCCAGCAGCCAAGATTACAGGGCACCTTTTACCGGGCAGCCCCAGCATTTT. It is translated as CASSQDYRAPFTGQPQHF.

The rearrangement links TRBV5-1 to TRBJ1-1; 7 bases line up with TRBD1. Germline V CDR1 and CDR2: SGHRS, YFSETQ. Germline trimming cut 0 bases from V and 2 bases from J; bases unmatched to any gene: 4. This CDR3 is built from 15 residues. The CDR3 here is CASSLGTGENTEAFF. The CDR3 nucleotides read TGCGCCAGCAGCTTGGGGACAGGCGAAAACACTGAAGCTTTCTTT.

The chain has TRBV6-5 and TRBJ1-4, with 9 positions matching TRBD1. The CDR3 totals 15 residues. Trimming took 6 bases from V and 5 from J; bases not matched to a gene: 7. Germline CDR1 reads MNHEY; CDR2 reads SVGAGI. CDR3 in amino acids: CASSRGTGRNEKLFF. In DNA form, the CDR3 reads TGTGCCAGCAGCCGAGGGACAGGGAGGAATGAAAAACTGTTTTTT.

The chain joins TRBV28 to TRBJ1-5, with TRBD1 identical over 8 bases. After removal of 5 bases from V and 9 bases from J, the junction contained 6 bases not matched to a gene. This CDR3 has 13 residues. Germline V gene lookup returns CDR1 MDHEN and CDR2 SYDVKM. CDR3 bases: TGTGCCAGCAGTACAGGGGGGGTCCGGCCCCAGCATTTT. It is translated as CASSTGGVRPQHF.